The next 3 T cell receptor beta chains were all read from a single sample in a study of blood T cell repertoires in COVID-19. Measured with immunoSEQ multiplex PCR; TCRdb has only the in-frame clones, and not every one. The profile covers approximately 500,000 clones, with 70% to 90% appearing a single time and approximately 3.4% taken by the ten largest. Sequenced material: peripheral blood. These receptor sequences come from a human donor in a cohort sampled during active COVID-19.

The rearrangement joins TRBV7-2 to TRBJ2-1; TRBD2 is a possible D gene (6 bases). The V end was cut by 5 bases, the J end by 0 bases, with 11 bases between. Per germline, CDR1 SGHTA and CDR2 FQGNSA. The CDR3 loop spans 15 amino acids. The CDR3 region is CASSLTGDSYNEQFF. The CDR3 coding sequence is TGTGCCAGCAGCCTAACGGGAGACTCCTACAATGAGCAGTTCTTC.

This chain uses TRBV24-1 with TRBJ1-1, with 7 bases matching TRBD1. Germline CDR1 and CDR2: KGHDR and SFDVKD. V shed 4 bases and J 10 bases; nucleotides not matched to a gene: 11. The CDR3 runs to 14 residues. The CDR3 DNA follows: TGTGCCACCAGTGACCCGAGCCAGACAGGGAGAGCTTTCTTT. It codes for CATSDPSQTGRAFF.

The chain links TRBV5-1 to TRBJ2-6; possibly TRBD2 for D (5 bases). Trimming shortened V by 7 bases and J by 2 bases, and 13 bases separated the two germline ends. Germline V gives CDR1 SGHRS, CDR2 YFSETQ. The CDR3 is 15 residues long. The CDR3, as DNA: TGCGCCAGCGGGTTAGGACTTGCTGGGGCCAACGTCCTGACTTTC. This sequence encodes CASGLGLAGANVLTF.